Listed below are T cell receptor beta chains from one sample, sequenced in a study of OX40 agonist ivuxolimab in advanced cancers. The assay was immunoSEQ multiplex PCR, and TCRdb's table has in-frame clones only and misses some. The sample includes some 80,000 clones, 92% seen only once; the top ten take over 8.5%. Sample: CD4+ or CD8+ T cells sorted from blood, taken in a trial of the OX40 agonist ivuxolimab. The receptors originated from an adult with an advanced solid tumor such as melanoma, head and neck, liver or kidney cancer. Both conserved end residues are part of each CDR3. Each record gives: J gene, V gene, clone size, D gene, CDR3 DNA, CDR3 protein. A D gene is named only where the DNA matches it firmly. Not all rows give a size; the values are once, few, many and, for expanded clones, a class.

TRBJ2-1 | TRBV6-5 | NA | NA | TGTGCCAGCAGTCAAGGTGCGAGCTCCTACAATGAGCAGTTCTTC | CASSQGASSYNEQFF
TRBJ2-3 | TRBV4-3 | NA | TRBD2 | TGCGCCAGCAGCCAAAAGTGGACTAGCGGGGGGGCCGGCACAGATACGCAGTATTTT | CASSQKWTSGGAGTDTQYF
TRBJ1-3 | TRBV25-1 | NA | NA | TGTGCCAGCAGTGAAGGGACCGACGTGAACACCATATATTTT | CASSEGTDVNTIYF
TRBJ2-1 | TRBV29-1 | NA | NA | TGCAGCGTTATTGGACCAGGGAAAAACAATGAGCAGTTCTTC | CSVIGPGKNNEQFF
TRBJ1-1 | TRBV7-6 | NA | NA | TGTGCCAGCAGCTTATCCCCAGGGGTACTCCCTGGGGCTTTCTTT | CASSLSPGVLPGAFF
TRBJ2-7 | TRBV2 | NA | NA | TGTGCCAGCAGTGAAGCAGGGAATTACCGCTACGAGCAGTACTTC | CASSEAGNYRYEQYF
TRBJ2-7 | TRBV5-4 | NA | TRBD1 | TGTGCCAGCAGCTTGACTCCGACAGGGCTCTACGAGCAGTACTTC | CASSLTPTGLYEQYF
TRBJ2-7 | TRBV7-2 | NA | TRBD2 | TGTGCCAGCAGCTTAGCCGCGAGCGGGGCGGTCTACGAGCAGTACTTC | CASSLAASGAVYEQYF
TRBJ2-7 | TRBV27 | once | NA | TGTGCCAGCAGTTTAATAGGGGGGCTATACGAGCAGTACTTC | CASSLIGGLYEQYF
TRBJ1-1 | TRBV6-1 | NA | NA | TGTGCCAGCAGAGAAGGTTCCCAAACCTTAAAAGCTGAAGCTTTCTTT | CASREGSQTLKAEAFF
TRBJ2-3 | TRBV7-9 | NA | NA | TGTGCCAGCGCAAATACAGGGACAGATACGCAGTATTTT | CASANTGTDTQYF
TRBJ2-5 | TRBV7-2 | NA | TRBD2 | TGTGCCAGCAGCCCCCCTAGCGGGGGGGCCAGGGCCCAGTACTTC | CASSPPSGGARAQYF
TRBJ2-2 | TRBV6-5 | NA | NA | TGTGCCAGCACCGCGTTGACCCGGGACACCGGGGAGCTGTTTTTT | CASTALTRDTGELFF
TRBJ2-7 | TRBV19 | few | TRBD2 | TGTGCCAGTAAGCAGGGAGGACTAGGGGCACCCTACGAGCAGTACTTC | CASKQGGLGAPYEQYF
TRBJ1-2 | TRBV4-1 | NA | NA | TGCGCCAGCAAGCGGTTACAGGGCGCTAGGGGCTACACCTTC | CASKRLQGARGYTF
TRBJ2-3 | TRBV4-3 | NA | TRBD2 | TGCGCCAGCAGCCAGGGACTAGCCCGGACAGATACGCAGTATTTT | CASSQGLARTDTQYF
TRBJ2-3 | TRBV7-3 | NA | NA | TGTGCCAGCAGCCCAGGGGAGTCTAGCACAGATACGCAGTATTTT | CASSPGESSTDTQYF
TRBJ1-1 | TRBV5-4 | NA | NA | TGTGCCAGCAGAGGGTTGAACACTGAAGCTTTCTTT | CASRGLNTEAFF
TRBJ1-4 | TRBV7-8 | NA | NA | TGTGCCAGCAGCTTAGTGGCGACAGTTAATGAAAAACTGTTTTTT | CASSLVATVNEKLFF